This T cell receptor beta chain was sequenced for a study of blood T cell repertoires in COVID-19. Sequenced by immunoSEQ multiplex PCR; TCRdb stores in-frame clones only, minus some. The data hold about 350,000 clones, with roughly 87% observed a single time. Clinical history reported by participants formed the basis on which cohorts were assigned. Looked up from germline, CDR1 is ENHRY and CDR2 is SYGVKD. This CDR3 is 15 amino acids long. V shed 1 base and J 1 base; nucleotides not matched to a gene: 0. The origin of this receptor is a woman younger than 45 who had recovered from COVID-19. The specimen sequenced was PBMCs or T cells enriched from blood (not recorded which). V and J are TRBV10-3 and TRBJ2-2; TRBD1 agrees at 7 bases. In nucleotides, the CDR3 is TGTGCCATCAGTGAGTGGACAGGGAACACCGGGGAGCTGTTTTTT. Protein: CAISEWTGNTGELFF.